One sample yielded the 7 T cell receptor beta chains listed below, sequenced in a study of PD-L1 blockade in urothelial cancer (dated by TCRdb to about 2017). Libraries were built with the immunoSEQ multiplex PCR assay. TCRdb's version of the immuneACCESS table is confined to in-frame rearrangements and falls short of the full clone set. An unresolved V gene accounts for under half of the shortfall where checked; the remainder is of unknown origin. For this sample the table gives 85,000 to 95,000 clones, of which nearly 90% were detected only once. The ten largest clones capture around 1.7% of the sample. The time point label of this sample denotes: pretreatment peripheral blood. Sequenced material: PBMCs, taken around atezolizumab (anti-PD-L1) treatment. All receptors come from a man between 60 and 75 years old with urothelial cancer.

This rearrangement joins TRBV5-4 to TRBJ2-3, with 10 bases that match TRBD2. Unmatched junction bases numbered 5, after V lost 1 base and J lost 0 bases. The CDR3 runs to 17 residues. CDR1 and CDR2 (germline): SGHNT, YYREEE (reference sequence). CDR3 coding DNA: TGTGCCAGCAGCTTGAATAGCGGGGGGCTTAGCACAGATACGCAGTATTTT. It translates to CASSLNSGGLSTDTQYF.

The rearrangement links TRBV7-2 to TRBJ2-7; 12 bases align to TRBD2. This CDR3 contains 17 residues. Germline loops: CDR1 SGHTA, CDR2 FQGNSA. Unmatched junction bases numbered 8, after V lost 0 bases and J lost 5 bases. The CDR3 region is CASSLAGGLAGVDEQYF. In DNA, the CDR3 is TGTGCCAGCAGCTTAGCGGGGGGACTAGCGGGCGTCGACGAGCAGTACTTC. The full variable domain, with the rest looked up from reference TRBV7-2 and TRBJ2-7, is GAGVSQSPSNKVTEKGKDVELRCDPISGHTALYWYRQSLGQGLEFLIYFQGNSAPDKSGLPSDRFSAERTGGSVSTLTIQRTQQEDSAVYLCASSLAGGLAGVDEQYFGPGTRLTVT.

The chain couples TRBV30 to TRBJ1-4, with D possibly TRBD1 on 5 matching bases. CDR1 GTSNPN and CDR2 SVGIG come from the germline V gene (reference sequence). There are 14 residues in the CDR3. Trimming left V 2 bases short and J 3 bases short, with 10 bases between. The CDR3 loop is CAWSTWGPNEKLFF. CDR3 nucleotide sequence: TGTGCCTGGAGTACTTGGGGCCCTAATGAAAAACTGTTTTTT. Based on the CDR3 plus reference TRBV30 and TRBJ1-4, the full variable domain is SQTIHQWPATLVQPVGSPLSLECTVEGTSNPNLYWYRQAAGRGLQLLFYSVGIGQISSEVPQNLSASRPQDRQFILSSKKLLLSDSGFYLCAWSTWGPNEKLFFGSGTQLSVL.

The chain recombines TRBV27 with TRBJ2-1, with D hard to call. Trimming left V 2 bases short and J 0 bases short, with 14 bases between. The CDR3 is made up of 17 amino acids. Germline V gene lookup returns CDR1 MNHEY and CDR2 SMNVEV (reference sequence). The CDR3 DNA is TGTGCCAGCAGTTTAAGGTTCGTGTCTAGCTCCTACAATGAGCAGTTCTTC. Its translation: CASSLRFVSSSYNEQFF.

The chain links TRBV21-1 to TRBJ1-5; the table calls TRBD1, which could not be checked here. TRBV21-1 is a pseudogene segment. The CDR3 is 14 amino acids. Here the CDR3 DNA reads TGTGCCAGCAGCCATACAGGGGGCAATCAGCCCCAGCATTTT. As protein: CASSHTGGNQPQHF.

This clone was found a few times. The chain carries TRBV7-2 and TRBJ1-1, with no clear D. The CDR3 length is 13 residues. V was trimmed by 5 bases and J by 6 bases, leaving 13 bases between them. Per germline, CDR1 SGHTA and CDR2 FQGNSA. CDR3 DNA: TGTGCCAGCAGCATCACTCGGAGCGCTGAAGCTTTCTTT. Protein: CASSITRSAEAFF.

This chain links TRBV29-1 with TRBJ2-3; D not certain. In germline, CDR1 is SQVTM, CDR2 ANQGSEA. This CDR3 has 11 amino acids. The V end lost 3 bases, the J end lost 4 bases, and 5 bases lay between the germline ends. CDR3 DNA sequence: TGCAGCGTTGACGTCCCAGATACGCAGTATTTT. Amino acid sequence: CSVDVPDTQYF.